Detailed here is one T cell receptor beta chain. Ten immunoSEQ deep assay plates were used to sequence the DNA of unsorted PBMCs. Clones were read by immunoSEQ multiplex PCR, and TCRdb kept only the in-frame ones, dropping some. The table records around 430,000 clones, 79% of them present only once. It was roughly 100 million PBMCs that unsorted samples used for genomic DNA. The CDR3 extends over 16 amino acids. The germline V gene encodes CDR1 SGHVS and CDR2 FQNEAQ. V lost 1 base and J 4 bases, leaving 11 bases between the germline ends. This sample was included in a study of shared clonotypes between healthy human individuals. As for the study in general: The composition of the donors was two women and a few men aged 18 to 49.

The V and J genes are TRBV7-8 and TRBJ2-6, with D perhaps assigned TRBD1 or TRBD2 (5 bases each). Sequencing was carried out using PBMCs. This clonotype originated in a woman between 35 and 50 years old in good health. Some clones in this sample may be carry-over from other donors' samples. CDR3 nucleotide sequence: TGTGCCAGCAGCTTAGTGTGGGGGTCCGGGGCCAACGTCCTGACTTTC. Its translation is CASSLVWGSGANVLTF. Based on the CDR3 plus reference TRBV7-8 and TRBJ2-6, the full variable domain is GAGVSQSPRYKVAKRGQDVALRCDPISGHVSLFWYQQALGQGPEFLTYFQNEAQLDKSGLPSDRFFAERPEGSVSTLKIQRTQQEDSAVYLCASSLVWGSGANVLTFGAGSRLTVL.